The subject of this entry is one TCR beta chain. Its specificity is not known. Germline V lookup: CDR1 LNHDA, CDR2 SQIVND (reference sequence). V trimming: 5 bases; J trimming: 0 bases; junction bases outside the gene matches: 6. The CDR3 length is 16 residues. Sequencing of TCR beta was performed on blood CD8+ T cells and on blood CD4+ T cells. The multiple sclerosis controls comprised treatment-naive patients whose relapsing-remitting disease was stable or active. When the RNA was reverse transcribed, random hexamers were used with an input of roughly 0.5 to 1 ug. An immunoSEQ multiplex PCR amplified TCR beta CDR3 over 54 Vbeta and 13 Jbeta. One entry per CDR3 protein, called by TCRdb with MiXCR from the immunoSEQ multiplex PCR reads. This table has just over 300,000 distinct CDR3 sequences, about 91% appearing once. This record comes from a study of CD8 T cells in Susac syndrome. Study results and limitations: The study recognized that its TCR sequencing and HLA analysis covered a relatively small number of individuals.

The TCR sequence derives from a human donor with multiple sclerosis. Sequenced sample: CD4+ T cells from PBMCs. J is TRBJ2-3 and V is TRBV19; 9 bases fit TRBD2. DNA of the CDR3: TGTGCCAGTAGTGATCAAACTAGCGGGAGCACAGATACGCAGTATTTT. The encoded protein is CASSDQTSGSTDTQYF.